The clone carrying this TCR beta chain was detected ten times or more. The sample is drawn from a study of T cells in Graves' hyperthyroidism and ophthalmopathy. Between the trimmed V and J ends, which lost 2 bases and 6 bases, there was a span of 11 bases. Germline values: CDR1 MNHEY, CDR2 SVGAGI. The CDR3 covers 13 residues. Thyroid ultrasound and orbital computed tomography, with clinical symptoms and serum thyroxine and TRAb, informed diagnoses. A 10 ml volume of fresh peripheral blood provided the PBMCs. TCR beta CDR3 regions were amplified from RNA. The HTBI primer set served for first-round RT-PCR of the TCR CDR3. Each CDR3 protein gets one entry after TCRdb re-called the multiplex PCR reads with MiXCR. The sample lists hundreds of thousands of distinct CDR3 sequences, approximately 15% seen once, with around 9.6% in the top ten.

Sequences were obtained from blood. The source of this sequence is a woman aged 18 to 35 with Graves' hyperthyroidism. The chain uses TRBV6-5 and TRBJ2-7; TRBD2 might be the D (5 bases). The chain's CDR3 is CASSYGMEAEQYF. The CDR3 coding sequence is TGTGCCAGCAGTTACGGGATGGAGGCCGAGCAGTACTTC.